The present T cell receptor beta chain was sequenced within a study of beta chain features in type 1 diabetes. Study details: Patients were similar to healthy donors in age and gender (as well as in cell yields). Examined across all samples were some 110,000,000 sorted cells.

Regarding the study as a whole: Healthy donors had naive, central memory and Treg TCRB repertoires that appeared less similar than those seen among patients. A cDNA-based sequencing approach could over-represent cells with high TCR expression.

Germline trimming cut 3 bases from V and 9 bases from J; bases unmatched to any gene: 9. This CDR3 comprises 15 residues. Germline loops: CDR1 KGHSH, CDR2 LQKENI. Expressed TCRB transcripts were sequenced after all isolated RNA was converted to cDNA. TCRdb's table, derived via immunoSEQ multiplex PCR, lists solely in-frame clones and lacks some. The table has 350,000 to 400,000 clones, about 15% seen once. This clone showed up just a few times. The target antigen is unknown. This chain links TRBV18 with TRBJ2-1, with 9 bases that match TRBD1. The sequence derives from a woman younger than 30 in good health. The sample consisted of naive CD4+ T cells from blood. The CDR3 coding sequence is TGTGCCAGCTCACCGTCGGGACAGGGTGTCGGTGAGCAGTTCTTC. Translating it yields CASSPSGQGVGEQFF.